A selection of T cell receptor beta chains follows, all from one sample in a study of shared clonotypes between healthy human individuals. The protocol was immunoSEQ multiplex PCR, while the TCRdb copy is restricted to in-frame clones and leaves out a portion. The table records approximately 1,000,000 clones, around 77% of them present only once. The sequencing sample was made of memory CD4+ T cells from PBMCs. Every receptor here comes from a man younger than 35 in good health. Some clones in this sample may be carry-over from other donors' samples. Each CDR3 is given with its conserved first and last residue. Each record gives: clone size, D gene, J gene, V gene, CDR3 protein, CDR3 DNA. The D gene is left open where the match is weak. Rows may omit the clone size; those that give it use once, few, many or a size class.

-,-,TRBJ2-1,TRBV5-1,CASSIAGTIYNEQFF,TGCGCCAGCAGCATAGCCGGGACGATTTACAATGAGCAGTTCTTC
-,-,TRBJ1-2,TRBV6-1,CASSEAMAPRRADYGYTF,TGTGCCAGCAGTGAAGCTATGGCTCCCCGTCGAGCGGACTATGGCTACACCTTC
-,-,TRBJ2-5,TRBV5-1,CASGIGQAEETQYF,TGCGCCAGCGGTATCGGGCAGGCTGAAGAGACCCAGTACTTC
-,-,TRBJ1-1,TRBV28,CASSWGGGTEAFF,TGTGCCAGCAGTTGGGGGGGAGGGACTGAAGCTTTCTTT
-,-,TRBJ2-1,TRBV18,CASSLDGRLRDNEQFF,TGTGCCAGCTCACTTGATGGGCGCTTGAGAGACAATGAGCAGTTCTTC
-,TRBD1,TRBJ1-2,TRBV29-1,CSVPGTGDGYTF,TGCAGCGTCCCCGGGACAGGGGACGGCTACACCTTC
-,TRBD1,TRBJ2-2,TRBV15,CATSKMGTGSTGELFF,TGTGCCACCAGCAAAATGGGGACAGGCTCCACCGGGGAGCTGTTTTTT
-,TRBD2,TRBJ2-1,TRBV28,CASSSSGTSGNEQFF,TGTGCCAGCAGTTCGTCCGGGACTAGCGGAAATGAGCAGTTCTTC
-,TRBD1,TRBJ2-2,TRBV7-3,CASSLQPTGTVNTGELFF,TGTGCCAGCAGCTTACAACCAACCGGGACAGTGAACACCGGGGAGCTGTTTTTT
few,-,TRBJ1-1,TRBV18,CASSPPYTEAFF,TGTGCCAGCTCACCACCGTACACTGAAGCTTTCTTT
once,-,TRBJ1-2,TRBV19,CMTGSHYGYTF,TGTATGACCGGTTCGCACTATGGCTACACCTTC
-,-,TRBJ1-4,TRBV27,CASSQRGLWEKLFF,TGTGCCAGCAGCCAAAGGGGTTTATGGGAAAAACTGTTTTTT
-,-,TRBJ2-1,TRBV9,CASSVEGKPYNEQFF,TGTGCCAGCAGCGTAGAGGGGAAGCCCTACAATGAGCAGTTCTTC
-,TRBD2,TRBJ2-1,TRBV28,CASSLAGSGRSHEQFF,TGTGCCAGCAGTTTAGCAGGGAGCGGGAGATCCCATGAGCAGTTCTTC
-,-,TRBJ2-5,TRBV2,CASSPGTGQEYF,TGTGCCAGCAGTCCCGGGACGGGGCAGGAGTACTTC
-,-,TRBJ2-1,TRBV28,CASSLNGMDEQFF,TGTGCCAGCAGTTTAAACGGTATGGATGAGCAGTTCTTC
-,TRBD2,TRBJ2-1,TRBV7-3,CASSRVASGRNNEQFF,TGTGCCAGCAGCCGCGTGGCTAGCGGGAGGAACAATGAGCAGTTCTTC
-,-,TRBJ2-7,TRBV28,CASSRLRGGKTRTEQYF,TGTGCCAGCAGTCGACTGAGGGGCGGCAAAACGCGGACCGAGCAGTACTTC
-,-,TRBJ1-4,TRBV5-6,CASSLRRNEKLFF,TGTGCCAGCAGCTTGCGCCGTAATGAAAAACTGTTTTTT
once,-,TRBJ2-7,TRBV11-3,CASSRSGPGYEQYF,TGTGCCAGCAGCAGGAGCGGGCCAGGCTACGAGCAGTACTTC
-,-,TRBJ2-7,TRBV6-5,CASSYRAVGREQYF,TGTGCCAGCAGTTACAGGGCCGTCGGACGCGAGCAGTACTTC
few,-,TRBJ2-7,TRBV5-4,CASSAGQPKTYEQYF,TGTGCCAGCAGCGCGGGACAGCCCAAGACCTACGAGCAGTACTTC
-,-,TRBJ2-2,TRBV18,CASSPLYQGSVANTGELFF,TGTGCCAGCTCACCACTCTATCAGGGGAGTGTGGCGAACACCGGGGAGCTGTTTTTT
-,-,TRBJ2-3,TRBV5-1,CASSLDAGGIITDTQYF,TGCGCCAGCAGCTTGGATGCAGGAGGGATAATCACAGATACGCAGTATTTT
-,TRBD1,TRBJ1-2,TRBV5-1,CASSPPTGQGGNYGYTF,TGCGCCAGCAGCCCACCCACTGGACAGGGGGGAAACTATGGCTACACCTTC
-,-,TRBJ2-1,TRBV6-5,CASSLDSAYNEQFF,TGTGCCAGCAGCCTGGACTCCGCCTACAATGAGCAGTTCTTC
few,-,TRBJ1-1,TRBV18,CASSPAKKNTEAFF,TGTGCCAGCTCACCGGCCAAGAAGAACACTGAAGCTTTCTTT
-,-,TRBJ2-5,TRBV6-1,CASSESGIIGQYF,TGTGCCAGCAGTGAATCCGGAATAATAGGGCAGTACTTC
-,TRBD1,TRBJ1-2,TRBV28,CASSPMDRGLYGYTF,TGTGCCAGCAGCCCCATGGACAGGGGTCTCTATGGCTACACCTTC
-,-,TRBJ1-5,TRBV25-1,CASSELGDNQPQHF,TGTGCCAGCAGTGAATTGGGGGATAATCAGCCCCAGCATTTT
-,TRBD1,TRBJ1-2,TRBV5-4,CASSPGQGPYYGYTF,TGTGCCAGCAGCCCGGGACAGGGGCCCTACTATGGCTACACCTTC
-,-,TRBJ1-1,TRBV7-3,CASSLIQINTEAFF,TGTGCCAGCAGCTTAATCCAGATCAACACTGAAGCTTTCTTT
-,-,TRBJ2-3,TRBV6-6,CAIKGPADTDTQYF,TGTGCCATTAAAGGCCCAGCCGACACAGATACGCAGTATTTT
-,-,TRBJ1-4,TRBV5-6,CASSFTLNEKLFF,TGTGCCAGCAGCTTCACGCTTAATGAAAAACTGTTTTTT
once,TRBD1,TRBJ1-1,TRBV5-1,CASSPYLTGVNTEAFF,TGCGCCAGCAGCCCTTACCTGACAGGGGTGAACACTGAAGCTTTCTTT
-,TRBD1,TRBJ2-2,TRBV5-1,CASSLRGQGDTGELFF,TGCGCCAGCAGCTTGCGGGGACAGGGGGACACCGGGGAGCTGTTTTTT
few,TRBD1,TRBJ2-2,TRBV9,CASSARPGTGVIGELFF,TGTGCCAGCAGCGCTCGACCAGGGACAGGGGTTATCGGGGAGCTGTTTTTT
once,-,TRBJ1-4,TRBV7-9,CASSLAGSRLGEKLFF,TGTGCCAGCAGCTTAGCGGGGAGCAGGTTGGGGGAAAAACTGTTTTTT
-,-,TRBJ2-3,TRBV10-3,CAISESGGITDTQYF,TGTGCCATCAGTGAGTCTGGCGGGATAACAGATACGCAGTATTTT
-,-,TRBJ2-7,TRBV28,CASSSQGRFYEQYF,TGTGCCAGCAGTTCACAGGGTAGGTTTTACGAGCAGTACTTC
few,-,TRBJ2-5,TRBV30,CAWSVLAGPAVETQYF,TGTGCCTGGAGTGTACTGGCAGGGCCAGCGGTGGAGACCCAGTACTTC
-,-,TRBJ1-4,TRBV11-2,CASSPRTATNEKLFF,TGTGCCAGCAGTCCACGGACAGCAACTAATGAAAAACTGTTTTTT
-,TRBD1,TRBJ1-5,TRBV28,CASRHSTGRRVNQPQHF,TGTGCCAGCAGACACTCGACAGGGCGAAGAGTCAATCAGCCCCAGCATTTT
-,-,TRBJ2-1,TRBV4-1,CASSQPGAAGEQFF,TGCGCCAGCAGCCAACCCGGGGCCGCCGGTGAGCAGTTCTTC
-,TRBD1,TRBJ1-2,TRBV7-2,CAGRDRDNYGYTF,TGTGCCGGCCGGGACAGGGATAACTATGGCTACACCTTC
-,-,TRBJ2-4,TRBV18,CASSPDRIAWKNIQYF,TGTGCCAGCTCACCCGACAGGATAGCATGGAAAAACATTCAGTACTTC
few,TRBD2,TRBJ2-7,TRBV4-1,CASRSPGTSASYEQYF,TGCGCCAGCAGATCCCCCGGGACTAGCGCGTCCTACGAGCAGTACTTC
-,-,TRBJ2-2,TRBV7-3,CASSLTGGTGELFF,TGTGCCAGCAGCTTAACAGGGGGCACCGGGGAGCTGTTTTTT
-,TRBD2,TRBJ2-3,TRBV7-2,CASSLQGTSGTRDTQYF,TGTGCCAGCAGCCTCCAAGGGACTAGCGGGACTCGAGATACGCAGTATTTT
-,TRBD1,TRBJ1-1,TRBV5-6,CASSPDRGRANTEAFF,TGTGCCAGCAGCCCGGACAGGGGGCGAGCGAACACTGAAGCTTTCTTT
-,-,TRBJ2-1,TRBV11-2,CASSRVGPYNEQFF,TGTGCCAGCAGCCGAGTGGGGCCCTACAATGAGCAGTTCTTC
-,TRBD1,TRBJ2-2,TRBV5-4,CASSIEQGTGELFF,TGTGCCAGCAGCATAGAACAGGGGACCGGGGAGCTGTTTTTT
once,TRBD2,TRBJ2-5,TRBV7-2,CASSSGLAEGHQETQYF,TGTGCCAGCAGCTCAGGACTAGCGGAGGGGCACCAAGAGACCCAGTACTTC
few,TRBD2,TRBJ2-1,TRBV4-1,CASSSRLAEYNEQFF,TGCGCCAGCAGCTCACGCCTAGCGGAGTACAATGAGCAGTTCTTC
once,-,TRBJ2-1,TRBV5-1,CASKESYNEQFF,TGCGCCAGCAAAGAATCCTACAATGAGCAGTTCTTC
-,-,TRBJ1-5,TRBV18,CASSPNMYRATGTQPQHF,TGTGCCAGCTCACCAAATATGTATCGGGCAACAGGGACTCAGCCCCAGCATTTT
few,-,TRBJ2-3,TRBV9,CASSVGRGSTDTQYF,TGTGCCAGCAGCGTAGGCAGGGGATCAACAGATACGCAGTATTTT
-,-,TRBJ2-3,TRBV2,CASFPGGAADTQYF,TGTGCCAGCTTTCCGGGGGGCGCCGCAGATACGCAGTATTTT
-,-,TRBJ1-6,TRBV9,CASSDYLLDSPLHF,TGTGCCAGCAGCGACTACCTGCTCGATTCACCCCTCCACTTT
-,TRBD1,TRBJ1-4,TRBV5-4,CASSNPGQGEEKLFF,TGTGCCAGCAGCAATCCGGGACAGGGTGAAGAAAAACTGTTTTTT